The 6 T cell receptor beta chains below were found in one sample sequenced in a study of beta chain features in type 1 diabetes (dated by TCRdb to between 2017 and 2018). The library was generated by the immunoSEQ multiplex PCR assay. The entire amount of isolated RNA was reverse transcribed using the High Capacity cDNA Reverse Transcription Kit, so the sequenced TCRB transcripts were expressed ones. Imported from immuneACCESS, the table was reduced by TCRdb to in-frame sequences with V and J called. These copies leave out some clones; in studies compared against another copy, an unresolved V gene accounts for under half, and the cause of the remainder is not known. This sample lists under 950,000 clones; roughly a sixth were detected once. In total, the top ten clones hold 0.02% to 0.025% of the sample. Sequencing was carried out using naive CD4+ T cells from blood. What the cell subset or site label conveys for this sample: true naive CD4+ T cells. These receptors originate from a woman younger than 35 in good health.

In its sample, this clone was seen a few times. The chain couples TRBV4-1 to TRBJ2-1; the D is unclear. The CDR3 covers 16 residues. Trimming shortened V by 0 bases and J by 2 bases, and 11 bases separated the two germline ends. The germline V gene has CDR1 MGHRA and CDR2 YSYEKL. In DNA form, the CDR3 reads TGCGCCAGCAGCCAAGACCCGGGTTGGGCCTACAATGAGCAGTTCTTC. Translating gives CASSQDPGWAYNEQFF.

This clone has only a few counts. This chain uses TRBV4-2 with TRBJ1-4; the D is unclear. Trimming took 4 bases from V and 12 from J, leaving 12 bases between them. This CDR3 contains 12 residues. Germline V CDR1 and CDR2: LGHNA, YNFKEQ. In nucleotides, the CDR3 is TGTGCCAGCAGCCGTGACGAAGGTCAACTGTTTTTT. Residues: CASSRDEGQLFF.

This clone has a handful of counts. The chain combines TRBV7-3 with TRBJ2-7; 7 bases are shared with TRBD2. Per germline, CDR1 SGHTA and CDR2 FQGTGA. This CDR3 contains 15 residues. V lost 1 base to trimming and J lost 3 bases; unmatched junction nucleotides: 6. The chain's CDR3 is CASSLSGGGNYEQYF. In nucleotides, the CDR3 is TGTGCCAGCAGCTTAAGCGGGGGAGGGAACTACGAGCAGTACTTC.

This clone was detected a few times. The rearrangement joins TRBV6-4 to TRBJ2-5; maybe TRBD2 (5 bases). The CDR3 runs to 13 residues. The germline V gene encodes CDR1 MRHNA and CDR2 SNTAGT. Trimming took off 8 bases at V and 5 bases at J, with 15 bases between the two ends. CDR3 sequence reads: CASRLVGVETQYF. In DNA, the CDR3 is TGTGCCAGCCGGTTGGTGGGAGTGGAGACCCAGTACTTC.

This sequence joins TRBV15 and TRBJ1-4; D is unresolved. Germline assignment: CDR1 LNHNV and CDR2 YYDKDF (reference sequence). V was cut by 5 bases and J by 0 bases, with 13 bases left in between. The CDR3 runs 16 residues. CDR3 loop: CATSGRPRATNEKLFF. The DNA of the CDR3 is TGTGCCACCAGCGGCCGACCCCGGGCAACTAATGAAAAACTGTTTTTT.

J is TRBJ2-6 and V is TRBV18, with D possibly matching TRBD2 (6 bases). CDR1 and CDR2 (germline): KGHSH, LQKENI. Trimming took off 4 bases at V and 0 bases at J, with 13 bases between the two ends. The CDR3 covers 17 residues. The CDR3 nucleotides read TGTGCCAGCTCACTGCGGGACGCCAGCTCTGGGGCCAACGTCCTGACTTTC. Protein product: CASSLRDASSGANVLTF.